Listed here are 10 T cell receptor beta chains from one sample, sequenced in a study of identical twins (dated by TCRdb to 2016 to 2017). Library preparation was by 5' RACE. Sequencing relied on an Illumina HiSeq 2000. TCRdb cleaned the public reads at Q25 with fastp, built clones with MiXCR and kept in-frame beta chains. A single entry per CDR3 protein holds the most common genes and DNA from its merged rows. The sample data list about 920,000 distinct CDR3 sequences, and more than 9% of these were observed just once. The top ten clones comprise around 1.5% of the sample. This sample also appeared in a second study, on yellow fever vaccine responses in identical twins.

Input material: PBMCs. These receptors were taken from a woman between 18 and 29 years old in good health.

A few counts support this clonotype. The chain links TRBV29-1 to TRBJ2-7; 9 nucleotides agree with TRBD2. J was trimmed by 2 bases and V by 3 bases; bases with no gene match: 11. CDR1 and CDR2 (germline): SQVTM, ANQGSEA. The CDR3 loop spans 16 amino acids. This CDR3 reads CSVDIAGAGGTYEQYF. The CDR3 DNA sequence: TGCAGCGTTGACATAGCGGGAGCCGGTGGGACCTACGAGCAGTACTTC.

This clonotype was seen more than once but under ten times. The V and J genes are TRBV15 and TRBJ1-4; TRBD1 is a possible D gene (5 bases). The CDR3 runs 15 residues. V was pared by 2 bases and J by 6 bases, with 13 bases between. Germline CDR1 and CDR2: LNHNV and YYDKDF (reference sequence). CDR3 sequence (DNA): TGTGCCACCAGCAGATTAAGGGGAAGCTATGAAAAACTGTTTTTT. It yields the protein CATSRLRGSYEKLFF.

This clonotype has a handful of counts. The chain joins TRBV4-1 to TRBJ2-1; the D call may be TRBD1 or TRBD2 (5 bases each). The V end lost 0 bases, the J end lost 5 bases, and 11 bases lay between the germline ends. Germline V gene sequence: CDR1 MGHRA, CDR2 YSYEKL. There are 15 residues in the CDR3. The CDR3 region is CASSQDGAANNEQFF. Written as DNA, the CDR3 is TGCGCCAGCAGCCAAGACGGGGCAGCAAACAATGAGCAGTTCTTC.

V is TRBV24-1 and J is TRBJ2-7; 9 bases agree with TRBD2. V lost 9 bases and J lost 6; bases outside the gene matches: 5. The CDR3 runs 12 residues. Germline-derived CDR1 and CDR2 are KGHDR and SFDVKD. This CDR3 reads CATAEAGGEQYF. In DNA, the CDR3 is TGTGCCACCGCCGAAGCGGGAGGCGAGCAGTACTTC.

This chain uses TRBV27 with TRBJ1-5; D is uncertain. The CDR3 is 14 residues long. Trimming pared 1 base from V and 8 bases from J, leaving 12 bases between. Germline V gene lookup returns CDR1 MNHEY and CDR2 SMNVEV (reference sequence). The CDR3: CASSLFAGFEPQHF. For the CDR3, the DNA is TGTGCCAGCAGTTTATTTGCCGGTTTTGAGCCCCAGCATTTT.

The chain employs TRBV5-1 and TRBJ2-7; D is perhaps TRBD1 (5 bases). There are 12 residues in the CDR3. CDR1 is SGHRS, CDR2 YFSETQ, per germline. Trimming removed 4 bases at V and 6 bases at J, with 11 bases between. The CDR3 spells CASSTPGFEQYF. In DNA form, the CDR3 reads TGCGCCAGCAGCACCCCAGGGTTCGAGCAGTACTTC. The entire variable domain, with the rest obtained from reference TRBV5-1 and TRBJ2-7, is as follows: KAGVTQTPRYLIKTRGQQVTLSCSPISGHRSVSWYQQTPGQGLQFLFEYFSETQRNKGNFPGRFSGRQFSNSRSEMNVSTLELGDSALYLCASSTPGFEQYFGPGTRLTVT.

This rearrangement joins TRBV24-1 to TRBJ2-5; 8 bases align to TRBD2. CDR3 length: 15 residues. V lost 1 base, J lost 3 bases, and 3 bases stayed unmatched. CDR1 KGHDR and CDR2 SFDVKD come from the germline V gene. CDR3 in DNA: TGTGCCACCAGTGATTTTCAGCGGGGGAAAGAGACCCAGTACTTC. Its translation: CATSDFQRGKETQYF.

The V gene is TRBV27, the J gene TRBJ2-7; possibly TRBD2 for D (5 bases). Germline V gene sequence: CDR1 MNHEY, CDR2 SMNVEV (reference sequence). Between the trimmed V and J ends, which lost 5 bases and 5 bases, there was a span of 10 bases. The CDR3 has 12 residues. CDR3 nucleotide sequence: TGTGCCAGCAGTCCTAGCCCGAACGAGCAGTACGTC. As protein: CASSPSPNEQYV.

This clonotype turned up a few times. The CDR3 region is CSASESSYNEQFF. The CDR3 region has the DNA TGCAGTGCTAGCGAAAGCTCCTACAATGAGCAGTTCTTC. V usage is TRBV20-1 and J usage is TRBJ2-1, with D hard to call. The CDR3 spans 13 residues. V was cut by 3 bases and J by 0 bases, with 6 bases left in between. CDR1 and CDR2 from the germline V gene are DFQATT and SNEGSKA (reference sequence).

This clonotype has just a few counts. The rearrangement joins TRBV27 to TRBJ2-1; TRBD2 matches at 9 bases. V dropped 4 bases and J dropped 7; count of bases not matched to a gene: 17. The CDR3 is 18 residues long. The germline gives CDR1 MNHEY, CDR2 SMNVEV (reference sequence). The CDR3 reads CASSSQLPLSGGRNEQFF. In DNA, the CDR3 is TGTGCCAGCAGTTCCCAACTCCCCCTAAGCGGGGGGAGGAATGAGCAGTTCTTC.